These T cell receptor beta chains were read from a single sample in a study of T cells in Graves' hyperthyroidism and ophthalmopathy. TCRdb processed the multiplex PCR reads anew with MiXCR; each CDR3 protein has one entry. This sample has approximately 600,000 distinct CDR3 sequences, with roughly 20% found just once. Sequencing was carried out using blood. These receptor sequences come from a man aged 30-40 years with Graves' ophthalmopathy. The conserved cysteine and the conserved F or W are not part of the CDR3 here. Each record gives: D gene, J gene, V gene, CDR3 protein. The D gene is left open where the match is weak.

d_call: -
j_call: TRBJ2-5
v_call: TRBV20-1
cdr3_aa: SALALWETQY

d_call: -
j_call: TRBJ2-7
v_call: TRBV20-1
cdr3_aa: NDLVEYEQY

d_call: -
j_call: TRBJ2-7
v_call: TRBV10-1
cdr3_aa: ASSEITDNSYEQY

d_call: TRBD1
j_call: TRBJ2-7
v_call: TRBV12-3/TRBV12-4
cdr3_aa: ASSLDRVKYEQY

d_call: TRBD1
j_call: TRBJ1-1
v_call: TRBV2
cdr3_aa: ASSSGTGATEAF

d_call: TRBD2
j_call: TRBJ2-1
v_call: TRBV30
cdr3_aa: AWSVGSGKGNEQF

d_call: TRBD1
j_call: TRBJ1-6
v_call: TRBV6-1
cdr3_aa: ASSEEAGTGIYNSPLH

d_call: -
j_call: TRBJ2-5
v_call: TRBV28
cdr3_aa: ASSQGGGLETQY

d_call: TRBD2
j_call: TRBJ2-7
v_call: TRBV6-5
cdr3_aa: ASSYPGLAVKEQY

d_call: -
j_call: TRBJ2-5
v_call: TRBV5-8
cdr3_aa: ASSLVGLQETQY

d_call: TRBD2
j_call: TRBJ2-3
v_call: TRBV12-3/TRBV12-4
cdr3_aa: ASSPHRASGIRSTDTQY

d_call: TRBD2
j_call: TRBJ2-1
v_call: TRBV10-3
cdr3_aa: AISDVSSGSYNEQF

d_call: -
j_call: TRBJ1-1
v_call: TRBV29-1
cdr3_aa: SPVVKSANTEAF

d_call: TRBD2
j_call: TRBJ2-1
v_call: TRBV7-2
cdr3_aa: ASSLLVYGGSVYNEQF

d_call: TRBD1
j_call: TRBJ2-2
v_call: TRBV5-1
cdr3_aa: ASSLGGVDTGELF

d_call: -
j_call: TRBJ2-1
v_call: TRBV5-1
cdr3_aa: ASSITGTSYNEQF

d_call: TRBD2
j_call: TRBJ2-1
v_call: TRBV29-1
cdr3_aa: SVLTSGRRGSSYNEQF